Sequencing of this T cell receptor (beta chain) was carried out in a study of T-cell reconstitution after alpha-beta-depleted transplantation in children. The CDR3 covers 13 residues. Germline CDR1 MDHEN, CDR2 SYDVKM. Trimming removed 6 bases from V and 4 bases from J, with 12 bases in between. TCRbeta library construction was performed incorporating unique molecular identifiers. TCRdb processed the PCR reads anew with MiXCR; each CDR3 protein has one entry. The top ten clones hold 0.85% to 1.3% of a sample with hundreds of thousands of distinct CDR3 sequences, 16% of them seen once. This clonotype was obtained from a human donor who donated a stem cell graft to a child with acute myeloid leukemia. This chain joins TRBV28 and TRBJ1-2, with a tentative D call TRBD1 (6 bases). The sequences come from PBMCs from the stem cell graft donor, collected from the stem cell graft. The CDR3 sequence: CASSFRGSYGYTF. The CDR3 DNA is TGTGCCAGCAGCTTCAGGGGAAGCTATGGCTACACCTTC.